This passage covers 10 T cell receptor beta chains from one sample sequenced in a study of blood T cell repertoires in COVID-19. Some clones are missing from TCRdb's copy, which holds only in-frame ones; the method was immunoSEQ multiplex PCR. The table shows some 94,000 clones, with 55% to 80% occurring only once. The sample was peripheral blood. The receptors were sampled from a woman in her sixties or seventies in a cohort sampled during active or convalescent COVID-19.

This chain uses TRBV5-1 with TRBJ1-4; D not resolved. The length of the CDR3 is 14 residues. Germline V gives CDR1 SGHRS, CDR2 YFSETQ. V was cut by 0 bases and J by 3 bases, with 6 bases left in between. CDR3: CASSLGQANEKLFF. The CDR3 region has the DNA TGCGCCAGCAGCTTGGGGCAGGCTAATGAAAAACTGTTTTTT.

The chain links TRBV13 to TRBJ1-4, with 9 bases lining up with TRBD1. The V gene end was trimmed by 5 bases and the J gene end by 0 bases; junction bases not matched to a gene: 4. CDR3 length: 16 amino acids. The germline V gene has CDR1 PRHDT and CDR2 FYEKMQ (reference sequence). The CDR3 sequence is CASSPRQGATNEKLFF. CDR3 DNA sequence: TGTGCCAGCAGCCCAAGACAGGGGGCAACTAATGAAAAACTGTTTTTT.

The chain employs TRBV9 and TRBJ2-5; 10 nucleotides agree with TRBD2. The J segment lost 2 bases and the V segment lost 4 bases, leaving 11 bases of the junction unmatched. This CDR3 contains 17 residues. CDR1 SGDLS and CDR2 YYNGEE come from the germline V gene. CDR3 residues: CASSSLGASGGQETQYF. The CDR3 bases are TGTGCCAGCAGCTCGTTGGGAGCTAGCGGGGGTCAAGAGACCCAGTACTTC.

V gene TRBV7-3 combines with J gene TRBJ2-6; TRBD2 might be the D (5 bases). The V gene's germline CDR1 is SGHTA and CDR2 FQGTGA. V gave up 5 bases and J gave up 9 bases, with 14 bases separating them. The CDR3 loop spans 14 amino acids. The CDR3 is CASSRTVGGNVLTF. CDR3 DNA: TGTGCCAGCAGCAGAACTGTCGGAGGCAACGTCCTGACTTTC.

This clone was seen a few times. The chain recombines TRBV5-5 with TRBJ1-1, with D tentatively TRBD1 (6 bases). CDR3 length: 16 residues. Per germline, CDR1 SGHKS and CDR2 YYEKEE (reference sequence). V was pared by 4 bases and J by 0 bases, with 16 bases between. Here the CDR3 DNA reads TGTGCCAGCAGCGCACAGGGAGCTGGAATGAACACTGAAGCTTTCTTT. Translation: CASSAQGAGMNTEAFF.

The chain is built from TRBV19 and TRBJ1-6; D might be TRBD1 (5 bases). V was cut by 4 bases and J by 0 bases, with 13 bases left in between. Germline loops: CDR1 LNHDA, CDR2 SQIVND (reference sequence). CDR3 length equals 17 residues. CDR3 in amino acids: CASSTDQGSSYNSPLHF. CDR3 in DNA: TGTGCCAGTAGTACAGATCAGGGAAGCTCCTATAATTCACCCCTCCACTTT. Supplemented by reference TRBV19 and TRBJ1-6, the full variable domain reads DGGITQSPKYLFRKEGQNVTLSCEQNLNHDAMYWYRQDPGQGLRLIYYSQIVNDFQKGDIAEGYSVSREKKESFPLTVTSAQKNPTAFYLCASSTDQGSSYNSPLHFGNGTRLTVT.

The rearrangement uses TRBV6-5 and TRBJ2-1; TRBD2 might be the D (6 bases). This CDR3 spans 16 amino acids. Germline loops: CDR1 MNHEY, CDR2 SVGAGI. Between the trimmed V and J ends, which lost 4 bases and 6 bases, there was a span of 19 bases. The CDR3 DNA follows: TGTGCCAGCAGTTTGCCGGGAAAGCAGGGACTCAATGAGCAGTTCTTC. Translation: CASSLPGKQGLNEQFF.

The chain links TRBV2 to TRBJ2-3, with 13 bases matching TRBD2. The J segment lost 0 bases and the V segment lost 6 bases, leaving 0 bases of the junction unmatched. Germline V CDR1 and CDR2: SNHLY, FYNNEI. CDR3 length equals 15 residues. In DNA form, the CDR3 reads TGTGCCAGCAGGACTAGCGGGGGGAGCACAGATACGCAGTATTTT. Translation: CASRTSGGSTDTQYF.

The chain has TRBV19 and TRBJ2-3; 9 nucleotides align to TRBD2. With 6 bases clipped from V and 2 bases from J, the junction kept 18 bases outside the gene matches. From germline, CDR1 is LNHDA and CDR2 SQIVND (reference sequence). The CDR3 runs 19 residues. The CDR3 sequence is CASRLTNSGTSRFTDTQYF. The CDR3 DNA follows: TGTGCCAGTAGATTGACCAACTCCGGGACTAGCAGGTTCACAGATACGCAGTATTTT.

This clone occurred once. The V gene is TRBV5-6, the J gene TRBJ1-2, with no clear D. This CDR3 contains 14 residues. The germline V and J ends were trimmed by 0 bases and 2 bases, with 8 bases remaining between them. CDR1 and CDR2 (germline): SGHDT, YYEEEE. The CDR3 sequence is CASSLEAENYGYTF. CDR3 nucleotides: TGTGCCAGCAGCTTGGAGGCGGAAAACTATGGCTACACCTTC.